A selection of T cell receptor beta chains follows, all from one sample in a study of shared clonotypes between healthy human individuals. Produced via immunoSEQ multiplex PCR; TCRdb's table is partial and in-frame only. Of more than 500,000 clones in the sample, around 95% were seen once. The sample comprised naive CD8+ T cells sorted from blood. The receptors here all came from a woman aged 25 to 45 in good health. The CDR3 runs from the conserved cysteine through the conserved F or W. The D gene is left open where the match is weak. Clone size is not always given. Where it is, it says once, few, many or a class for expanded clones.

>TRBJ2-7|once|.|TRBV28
TGTGCCAGCAGTTTGGGAATATACGGGGCAGGTAAAGGATTGGAGCAGTACTTC
CASSLGIYGAGKGLEQYF
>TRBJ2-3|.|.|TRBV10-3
TGTGCCATTCCCGGGACTTACACAGATACGCAGTATTTT
CAIPGTYTDTQYF
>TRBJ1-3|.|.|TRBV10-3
TGTGCCATCAGTGAGCTCCCGGGGATCCGAGTCGGTGACACCATATATTTT
CAISELPGIRVGDTIYF
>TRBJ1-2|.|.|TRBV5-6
TGTGCCAGCAGCTTGGAGGTAACTAACTATGGCTACACCTTC
CASSLEVTNYGYTF
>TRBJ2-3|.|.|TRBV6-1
TGTGCCAGTGGACAGAGCACAGATACGCAGTATTTT
CASGQSTDTQYF
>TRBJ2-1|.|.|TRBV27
.
CASILGTAGRNEQFF
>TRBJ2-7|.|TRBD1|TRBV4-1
TGCGCCAGCAGCCACCCATCGAAGGGACAGGGGCTGTACGAGCAGTACTTC
CASSHPSKGQGLYEQYF
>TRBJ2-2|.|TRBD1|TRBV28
TGTGCCAGCAGTGGAGACAGGGTGGGCACCGGGGAGCTGTTTTTT
CASSGDRVGTGELFF
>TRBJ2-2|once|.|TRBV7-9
TGTGCCAGCAGCTTAGGCCAGGGAGACACCGGGGAGCTGTTTTTT
CASSLGQGDTGELFF
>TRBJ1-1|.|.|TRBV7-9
TGTGCCAGCAGCTCTACAAAGGACAGGAACACTGAAGCTTTCTTT
CASSSTKDRNTEAFF